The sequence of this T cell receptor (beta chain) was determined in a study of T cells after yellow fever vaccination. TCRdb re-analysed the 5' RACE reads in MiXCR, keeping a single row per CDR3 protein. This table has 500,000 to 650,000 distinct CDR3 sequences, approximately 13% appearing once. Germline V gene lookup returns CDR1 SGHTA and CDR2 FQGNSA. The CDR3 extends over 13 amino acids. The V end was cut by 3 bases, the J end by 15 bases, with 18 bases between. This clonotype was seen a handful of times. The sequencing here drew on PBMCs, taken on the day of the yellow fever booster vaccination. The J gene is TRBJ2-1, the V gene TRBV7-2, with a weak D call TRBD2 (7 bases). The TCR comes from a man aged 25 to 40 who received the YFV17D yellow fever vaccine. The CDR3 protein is CASSLGGREVPFF. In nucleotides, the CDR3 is TGTGCCAGCAGCTTGGGGGGGCGGGAAGTACCGTTCTTC.